A selection of T cell receptor beta chains follows, all from one sample in a study of Graves' ophthalmopathy and Graves' hyperthyroidism. TCRdb recomputed calls from the multiplex PCR reads with MiXCR, one row per CDR3 protein. The sample includes about 370,000 distinct CDR3 sequences, approximately 17% seen only once; the top ten take roughly 2.3%. The sample consisted of peripheral blood. These receptors were obtained from an adult woman with stable Graves' hyperthyroidism. Each CDR3 is given with its conserved first and last residue. The D gene is left open where the match is weak. The size entry is marked missing in some rows and otherwise reads once, few, many or a size class.

J gene: TRBJ1-2
V gene: TRBV12-3/TRBV12-4
D gene: NA
clone size: NA
CDR3 protein: CASSTSGGYGYGYTF
CDR3 DNA: TGTGCCAGCAGTACCTCTGGGGGGTACGGGTATGGCTACACCTTC

J gene: TRBJ1-1
V gene: TRBV20-1
D gene: NA
clone size: NA
CDR3 protein: CSARDSLTNTEAFF
CDR3 DNA: TGCAGTGCTAGAGATTCACTGACGAACACTGAAGCTTTCTTT

J gene: TRBJ1-1
V gene: TRBV4-1
D gene: NA
clone size: NA
CDR3 protein: CASSQAGGRAEAFF
CDR3 DNA: TGCGCCAGCAGCCAAGCGGGGGGAAGGGCTGAAGCTTTCTTT

J gene: TRBJ2-4
V gene: TRBV10-2
D gene: NA
clone size: NA
CDR3 protein: CASRDKRVGNIKYF
CDR3 DNA: TGCGCCAGCAGAGATAAGCGGGTAGGAAACATTAAGTACTTC

J gene: TRBJ1-1
V gene: TRBV6-1
D gene: NA
clone size: many
CDR3 protein: CASSKQGSNTEAFF
CDR3 DNA: TGTGCCAGCAGTAAACAGGGCTCGAACACTGAAGCTTTCTTT

J gene: TRBJ1-1
V gene: TRBV29-1
D gene: NA
clone size: many
CDR3 protein: CSVDPRGNTEAFF
CDR3 DNA: TGCAGCGTTGATCCCAGGGGAAACACTGAAGCTTTCTTT

J gene: TRBJ1-2
V gene: TRBV2
D gene: NA
clone size: few
CDR3 protein: CASLWQAQGGYTF
CDR3 DNA: TGTGCCAGCCTATGGCAGGCTCAAGGAGGCTACACCTTC

J gene: TRBJ2-4
V gene: TRBV5-6
D gene: TRBD2
clone size: many
CDR3 protein: CASSSGLAGEQRYF
CDR3 DNA: TGTGCCAGCAGCTCTGGACTAGCGGGAGAACAGCGGTACTTC

J gene: TRBJ2-7
V gene: TRBV6-2/TRBV6-3
D gene: NA
clone size: many
CDR3 protein: CASSRNVERINPHSVF
CDR3 DNA: TGTGCCAGCAGTCGGAACGTTGAGCGGATTAATCCCCACTCCGTTTTC

J gene: TRBJ1-1
V gene: TRBV12-3/TRBV12-4
D gene: NA
clone size: many
CDR3 protein: CASSSLYTEAFF
CDR3 DNA: TGTGCCAGCAGCAGCCTTTACACTGAAGCTTTCTTT

J gene: TRBJ2-7
V gene: TRBV5-1
D gene: NA
clone size: NA
CDR3 protein: CASSQGDWRRRGREQYF
CDR3 DNA: TGCGCCAGCAGCCAAGGGGACTGGCGCCGACGCGGGCGCGAGCAGTACTTC

J gene: TRBJ2-5
V gene: TRBV11-2
D gene: NA
clone size: many
CDR3 protein: CASSLGRRNQETQYF
CDR3 DNA: TGTGCCAGCAGCTTAGGTCGTCGGAACCAAGAGACCCAGTACTTC

J gene: TRBJ2-5
V gene: TRBV2
D gene: TRBD1
clone size: NA
CDR3 protein: CASSRMTGTVEETQYF
CDR3 DNA: TGTGCCAGCAGCAGAATGACCGGGACAGTGGAGGAGACCCAGTACTTC

J gene: TRBJ2-7
V gene: TRBV29-1
D gene: NA
clone size: few
CDR3 protein: CSVSDPGSSSYEQYF
CDR3 DNA: TGCAGCGTTTCGGATCCAGGCTCTAGCTCCTACGAGCAGTACTTC

J gene: TRBJ2-7
V gene: TRBV10-3
D gene: TRBD1
clone size: many
CDR3 protein: CAIMDRVSYEQYF
CDR3 DNA: TGTGCCATCATGGACAGGGTCTCCTACGAGCAGTACTTC

J gene: TRBJ2-2
V gene: TRBV30
D gene: TRBD2
clone size: many
CDR3 protein: CAWRLAGADGELFF
CDR3 DNA: TGTGCCTGGAGACTAGCGGGAGCGGACGGGGAGCTGTTTTTT

J gene: TRBJ1-2
V gene: TRBV7-2
D gene: NA
clone size: many
CDR3 protein: CASQPGRQEGYTF
CDR3 DNA: TGTGCCAGCCAACCAGGCAGGCAAGAGGGCTACACCTTC

J gene: TRBJ1-1
V gene: TRBV11-1
D gene: NA
clone size: many
CDR3 protein: CASSLVGLGGPIRPTEAFF
CDR3 DNA: TGTGCCAGCAGCTTAGTAGGGTTAGGGGGTCCGATAAGGCCCACTGAAGCTTTCTTT

J gene: TRBJ2-7
V gene: TRBV15
D gene: TRBD2
clone size: many
CDR3 protein: CATSRGWVEVAGEIEQYF
CDR3 DNA: TGTGCCACCAGCAGAGGTTGGGTAGAGGTAGCGGGGGAGATCGAGCAGTACTTC

J gene: TRBJ1-5
V gene: TRBV10-3
D gene: TRBD1
clone size: many
CDR3 protein: CAISETGQGGQPQHF
CDR3 DNA: TGTGCCATCAGTGAGACTGGACAGGGAGGCCAGCCCCAGCATTTT

J gene: TRBJ1-5
V gene: TRBV7-6
D gene: TRBD1
clone size: many
CDR3 protein: CASSEDRGNQPQHF
CDR3 DNA: TGTGCCAGCAGCGAGGACAGGGGCAATCAGCCCCAGCATTTT

J gene: TRBJ2-7
V gene: TRBV20-1
D gene: NA
clone size: many
CDR3 protein: CSARDLREGGGEQYF
CDR3 DNA: TGCAGTGCTAGAGATCTACGTGAGGGAGGGGGGGAGCAGTACTTC

J gene: TRBJ2-2
V gene: TRBV28
D gene: TRBD1
clone size: many
CDR3 protein: CASSLRGYRGHTGELFF
CDR3 DNA: TGTGCCAGCAGTTTACGGGGGTACAGGGGGCACACCGGGGAGCTGTTTTTT

J gene: TRBJ2-5
V gene: TRBV7-2
D gene: NA
clone size: many
CDR3 protein: CASGQGFPETQYF
CDR3 DNA: TGTGCCAGCGGGCAGGGTTTTCCAGAGACCCAGTACTTC

J gene: TRBJ2-7
V gene: TRBV9
D gene: TRBD1
clone size: many
CDR3 protein: CASSVGDSTYEQYF
CDR3 DNA: TGTGCCAGCAGCGTGGGGGACAGCACCTACGAGCAGTACTTC

J gene: TRBJ1-1
V gene: TRBV4-3
D gene: NA
clone size: many
CDR3 protein: CASSQIHRGDTEAFF
CDR3 DNA: TGCGCCAGCAGCCAGATACACCGGGGGGACACTGAAGCTTTCTTT

J gene: TRBJ1-6
V gene: TRBV20-1
D gene: TRBD1
clone size: many
CDR3 protein: CSARRDSHSPLHF
CDR3 DNA: TGCAGTGCTAGGCGGGACAGCCATTCACCCCTCCACTTT

J gene: TRBJ2-5
V gene: TRBV9
D gene: TRBD2
clone size: many
CDR3 protein: CASSELSGRGQETQYF
CDR3 DNA: TGTGCCAGCAGCGAACTTAGCGGGAGAGGTCAAGAGACCCAGTACTTC